This T cell receptor (beta chain) was retrieved from a study of spatial heterogeneity in lung cancer. Study in general: There were consistently more beta-chain sequences detected than alpha-chain sequences.

V was clipped by 8 bases and J by 0 bases, with 23 bases between them. CDR1 and CDR2 from the germline V gene are SEHNR and FQNEAQ (reference sequence). CDR3 length equals 17 residues. Study-wide findings and caveats: As ubiquitous and regional nonsynonymous mutations varied, counts of ubiquitous and regional expanded TCRs tracked them, respectively. The study found that expanded intratumoral alpha and beta TCR counts tracked tumor mutation counts.

Single TCR cDNA molecules each had their own unique molecular identifier. In TCRdb, the 5' RACE reads were re-called with MiXCR into one record per CDR3 protein. The sample shows 16,000 or so distinct CDR3 sequences, about 6.8% of them seen only once. This clonotype rates as medium-sized. Its antigen is not identified. The sample's time point: sample taken at primary tumor resection. Sequencing used lung tumor tissue, obtained at surgery. This receptor was taken from a female donor with early-stage non-small cell lung cancer. The chain uses TRBV7-9 and TRBJ2-7; D perhaps matches TRBD2 (5 bases). The CDR3 coding sequence is TGTGCCAGCGACTTACAAGCCAACGACGGGAACTCCTACGAGCAGTACTTC. This encodes CASDLQANDGNSYEQYF.